This TCR beta chain was documented in a study of graft-versus-host responses after intestinal transplantation. Study-wide background: Each patient got anti-thymocyte globulin induction, then tacrolimus and steroids for roughly 3 years. Study-level points and caveats: Declining HvG levels early post-transplant were linked to peak circulating GvH clone levels.

Some clones are missing from TCRdb's copy, which holds only in-frame ones; the method was immunoSEQ multiplex PCR. The table records more than 90,000 clones, around nine tenths of them present only once. This clone was detected once. Its specificity is unknown. The CDR3 runs 12 residues. V trimming: 0 bases; J trimming: 15 bases; junction bases outside the gene matches: 3. Per the germline V gene, CDR1 is SGHRS and CDR2 is YFSETQ. The source was unstimulated CD4+ T cells sorted from spleen or lymph node cells, collected before transplant. The rearrangement uses TRBV5-1 and TRBJ2-1; 10 bases are a match to TRBD1. The sequence derives from a human donor who was the organ donor for an intestinal transplant. The CDR3: CASSLGDRGPFF. The DNA of the CDR3 is TGCGCCAGCAGCTTGGGGGACAGGGGTCCGTTCTTC.